Listed below are T cell receptor beta chains from one sample, sequenced in a study of blood T cell repertoires in COVID-19. Clones were read by immunoSEQ multiplex PCR, and TCRdb kept only the in-frame ones, dropping some. The table shows around 200,000 clones, with about 86% occurring only once. The sequenced material came from peripheral blood. All receptors derive from a middle-aged man with active or convalescent COVID-19. The CDR3 runs from the conserved cysteine through the conserved F or W. The order of the fields is clone size, J gene, D gene, V gene, CDR3 DNA, CDR3 protein. A D gene is named only where the DNA matches it firmly. Clone size is stated in some rows and not others, as once, few, many or a class when expanded.

>.|TRBJ2-6|.|TRBV6-2/TRBV6-3
TGTGCCAGCAGTACCCGGGGGTTTTCTGGGGCCAACGTCCTGACTTTC
CASSTRGFSGANVLTF
>.|TRBJ2-7|.|TRBV27
TGTGCCAGCGTGTCCTCCTCGAGGCCCCAGGGGGAGCAGTACTTC
CASVSSSRPQGEQYF
>.|TRBJ1-1|TRBD1|TRBV7-8
TGTGCCAGCAGCTTAGGGGTCCAGGGGGGGAACACTGAAGCTTTCTTT
CASSLGVQGGNTEAFF
>.|TRBJ2-7|TRBD2|TRBV28
TGTGCCAGCAGCCCCCCGACTAGCGGGAGGGATCGCTACGAGCAGTACTTC
CASSPPTSGRDRYEQYF
>.|TRBJ1-5|TRBD1|TRBV29-1
TGCAGCGTTAAGGGACAGGGTCATCATCAGCCCCAGCATTTT
CSVKGQGHHQPQHF
>once|TRBJ1-4|TRBD1|TRBV19
TGTGCCAGTAGTCTACGGGACAGCCAAGAAAAACTGTTTTTT
CASSLRDSQEKLFF
>.|TRBJ1-5|TRBD1|TRBV19
TGTGCCAGTAGTCCTCAGGCGGGACAGGGAAGCAATCAGCCCCAGCATTTT
CASSPQAGQGSNQPQHF
>.|TRBJ1-4|.|TRBV4-3
TGCGCCAGCAGCCAAGCTCCAGGGGACGAAAAACTGTTTTTT
CASSQAPGDEKLFF
>.|TRBJ1-1|TRBD1|TRBV10-2
TGCGCCAGCAGCAAAGGACAGGGGGGCGCTGAAGCTTTCTTT
CASSKGQGGAEAFF
>few|TRBJ1-1|TRBD1|TRBV9
TGTGCCAGCAGCGTAGGAAGGACAGGGAACACTGAAGCTTTCTTT
CASSVGRTGNTEAFF
>.|TRBJ2-1|.|TRBV4-2
TGTGCCAGCAGCCAAGATGTATCGGGAGCCAATGAGCAGTTCTTC
CASSQDVSGANEQFF
>.|TRBJ1-4|TRBD1|TRBV5-4
TGTGCCAGCAGCTTGAGACAGGGCTTCACAACTAATGAAAAACTGTTTTTT
CASSLRQGFTTNEKLFF
>.|TRBJ2-6|.|TRBV6-2/TRBV6-3
TGTGCCAGCAGCCGCGCAGGGTCAGGGGCCAACGTCCTGACTTTC
CASSRAGSGANVLTF
>.|TRBJ2-1|TRBD2|TRBV6-1
TGTGCCAGCAGTGGGTTTCTCTGGACTAGCGGGAGCGGGAATGAGCAGTTCTTC
CASSGFLWTSGSGNEQFF
>.|TRBJ1-5|.|TRBV2
TGTGCCAGCAGTGAAGCCTACCCCCCGGGGGGGGTCCATCAGCCCCAGCATTTT
CASSEAYPPGGVHQPQHF
>.|TRBJ2-6|.|TRBV28
TGTGCCAGCAGTTCTACGGGGACTGGGGCCAACGTCCTGACTTTC
CASSSTGTGANVLTF
>once|TRBJ2-1|TRBD2|TRBV28
TGTGCCAGCACTCCCCCAAGCGGGAGGGTTACCAATGAGCAGTTCTTC
CASTPPSGRVTNEQFF
>.|TRBJ2-1|TRBD2|TRBV10-2
TGCGCCAGCTGCGCGGGAGTTAGCTCCTACAATGAGCAGTTCTTC
CASCAGVSSYNEQFF
>.|TRBJ2-1|TRBD2|TRBV25-1
TGTGCCAGCAGTCTAGCGGGAAGGGACAATGAGCAGTTCTTC
CASSLAGRDNEQFF
>.|TRBJ1-2|.|TRBV6-5
TGTGCCAGCAGTCCAGGGATGTACTATGGCTACACCTTC
CASSPGMYYGYTF
>.|TRBJ1-5|TRBD1|TRBV2
TGTGCCAGCAGGAAGAGGACAGGGCAGGATCAGCCCCAGCATTTT
CASRKRTGQDQPQHF
>few|TRBJ1-2|.|TRBV27
TGTGCCAGCAGTTCCCAGGGATTCTATGGCTACACCTTC
CASSSQGFYGYTF
>.|TRBJ1-1|.|TRBV3-1/TRBV3-2
TGTGCCAGCAGCCAGTGGGGGCGAGAATCCGGCGAAGCTTTCTTT
CASSQWGRESGEAFF
>.|TRBJ1-2|.|TRBV6-5
TGTGCCAGCAGGCAACTCGGGGAGGGGGACTATGGCTACACCTTC
CASRQLGEGDYGYTF
>.|TRBJ1-3|.|TRBV7-9
TGTGCCAGCAGCTCTCGCAGCGGAGTCGGAAACACCATATATTTT
CASSSRSGVGNTIYF
>.|TRBJ1-2|TRBD1|TRBV2
TGTGCCAGCAGTGATGGGTGGGACAGGGGGCTTCGGGGCTACACCTTC
CASSDGWDRGLRGYTF
>.|TRBJ2-1|TRBD1|TRBV24-1
TGTGCCACCAGTGATCCAGGGACAGACCAGTTCTTC
CATSDPGTDQFF
>.|TRBJ1-6|.|TRBV28
TGTGCCAGCACCCCCTTACAGGGAGACAATTCACCCCTCCACTTT
CASTPLQGDNSPLHF
>.|TRBJ1-2|TRBD1|TRBV6-6
TGTGCCAGCAGTTCTCCCACAGGGGGCACTAACTATGGCTACACCTTC
CASSSPTGGTNYGYTF
>.|TRBJ1-5|.|TRBV30
TGTGCCTGGAGTGCTCCCGGGCCCCAGCATTTT
CAWSAPGPQHF
>.|TRBJ1-1|TRBD1|TRBV18
TGTGCCAGCTCACCGTCCTCAGGGGGAGGTATCACTGAAGCTTTCTTT
CASSPSSGGGITEAFF
>large|TRBJ1-6|.|TRBV2
TGTGCCAGCAGTGTATTATCTTATAATTCACCCCTCCACTTT
CASSVLSYNSPLHF
>once|TRBJ2-3|TRBD2|TRBV6-5
TGTGCCGGCCGGACTAGCGGAAGCACAGATACGCAGTATTTT
CAGRTSGSTDTQYF
>few|TRBJ2-1|TRBD1|TRBV7-9
TGTGCCAGCAGCCGGGGACAGGGGGCTGGGAATGAGCAGTTCTTC
CASSRGQGAGNEQFF
>.|TRBJ1-3|.|TRBV28
TGTGCCAGCCTTAGTACAGGGTCTGGAAACACCATATATTTT
CASLSTGSGNTIYF
>few|TRBJ2-3|.|TRBV19
TGTGCCAGTAATAGCGGAGTCACAGATACGCAGTATTTT
CASNSGVTDTQYF
>once|TRBJ1-5|TRBD1|TRBV2
TGTGCCAGCAGTCGACAGGGGAGCAATCAGCCCCAGCATTTT
CASSRQGSNQPQHF
>.|TRBJ2-6|.|TRBV30
TGTGCCTGGACTAGCGTAGCAGCTGGGGCCAACGTCCTGACTTTC
CAWTSVAAGANVLTF
>.|TRBJ2-1|.|TRBV27
TGTGCCAGCAGTTTGATCGGTCAGGGATACAATGAGCAGTTCTTC
CASSLIGQGYNEQFF
>once|TRBJ2-7|TRBD2|TRBV18
TGTGCCAGCTCACCACCGCAGGGACTAACCGTACACTACGAGCAGTACTTC
CASSPPQGLTVHYEQYF
>.|TRBJ1-5|.|TRBV4-1
TGCGCCAGCAGCCAAGTTGACGACAGAAATCAGCCCCAGCATTTT
CASSQVDDRNQPQHF
>once|TRBJ2-3|TRBD2|TRBV4-1
TGCGCCAGCAGCCGGCTGGGACTAGCGGGGGGTACCACAGATACGCAGTATTTT
CASSRLGLAGGTTDTQYF
>.|TRBJ1-1|.|TRBV3-1/TRBV3-2
TGTGCCAGCAGTCATCACAGCCAAATGAACACTGAAGCTTTCTTT
CASSHHSQMNTEAFF
>.|TRBJ2-3|.|TRBV9
TGTGCCAGCAGCGTAGCTCAGGGACATTTAGCAGATACGCAGTATTTT
CASSVAQGHLADTQYF
>.|TRBJ1-2|TRBD1|TRBV18
TGTGCCAGCTCACCACAAGGGACAGCCCTCCATGGCTACACCTTC
CASSPQGTALHGYTF
>once|TRBJ1-4|.|TRBV10-1
TGCGCCAGCAGTGAGGGGCAGGCAACTAATGAAAAACTGTTTTTT
CASSEGQATNEKLFF
>.|TRBJ2-7|.|TRBV2
TGTGCCAGCAGTGAAGAGGGGGACCTTAGCTACGAGCAGTACTTC
CASSEEGDLSYEQYF
>.|TRBJ1-2|TRBD1|TRBV9
TGTGCCAGCAGCGTAGAACCGGGACAGGGTGCTGGCTACACCTTC
CASSVEPGQGAGYTF
>.|TRBJ2-7|TRBD2|TRBV10-3
TGTGCCATCAGCCCGGGACTAGCGGGAGCTCGCTACGAGCAGTACTTC
CAISPGLAGARYEQYF
>once|TRBJ2-7|TRBD1|TRBV19
TGTGCCAGTAGTACCCAGGACAGGGCAACCTACGAGCAGTACTTC
CASSTQDRATYEQYF
>.|TRBJ2-1|TRBD2|TRBV5-4
TGTGCCCGCTGCTTGGGGGTTTTGCGGGCGGGCGGGGGCAATGAGCAGTTCTTC
CARCLGVLRAGGGNEQFF
>.|TRBJ2-3|.|TRBV6-2/TRBV6-3
TGTGCCAGCAGTTTTGCGGGGTTGGGCACAGATACGCAGTATTTT
CASSFAGLGTDTQYF
>.|TRBJ1-2|TRBD1|TRBV6-5
TGTGCCAGCAGTTGGGACAGGGGAGGCGGCTACACCTTC
CASSWDRGGGYTF
>.|TRBJ1-4|.|TRBV29-1
TGCAGCGCCGTTACAGGTTTGGGAATTAATGAAAAACTGTTTTTT
CSAVTGLGINEKLFF